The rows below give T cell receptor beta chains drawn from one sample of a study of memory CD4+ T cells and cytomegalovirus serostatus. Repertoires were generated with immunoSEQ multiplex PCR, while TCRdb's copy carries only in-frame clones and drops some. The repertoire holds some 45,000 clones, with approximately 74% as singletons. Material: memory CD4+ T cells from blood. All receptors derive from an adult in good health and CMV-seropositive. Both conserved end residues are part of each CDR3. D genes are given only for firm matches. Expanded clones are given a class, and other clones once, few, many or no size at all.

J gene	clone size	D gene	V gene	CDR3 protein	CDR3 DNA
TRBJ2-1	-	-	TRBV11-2	CASSLDFGGYNEQFF	TGTGCCAGCAGCTTAGATTTCGGGGGTTACAATGAGCAGTTCTTC
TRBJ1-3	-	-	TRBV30	CAWSVRRESGNTIYF	TGTGCCTGGAGTGTACGCAGGGAATCTGGAAACACCATATATTTT
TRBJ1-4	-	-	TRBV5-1	CASSFGPNNEKLFF	TGCGCCAGCAGCTTCGGACCCAATAATGAAAAACTGTTTTTT
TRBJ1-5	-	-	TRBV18	CASSRDSLFGNQPQHF	TGTGCCAGCTCGCGTGACAGTCTATTTGGCAATCAGCCCCAGCATTTT
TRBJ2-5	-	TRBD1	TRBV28	CASSFRGTGEETQYF	TGTGCCAGCAGTTTTAGGGGGACAGGAGAAGAGACCCAGTACTTC
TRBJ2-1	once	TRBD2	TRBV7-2	CASTLSGTSGNEQFF	TGTGCCAGCACCCTATCCGGGACTAGTGGGAATGAGCAGTTCTTC
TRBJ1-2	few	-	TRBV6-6	CASSYSPDLYGYTF	TGTGCCAGCAGTTACTCCCCGGATCTCTATGGCTACACCTTC
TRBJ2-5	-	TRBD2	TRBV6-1	CALLAGGALETQYF	TGTGCCCTACTAGCGGGGGGGGCCTTGGAGACCCAGTACTTC
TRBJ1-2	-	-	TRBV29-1	CSVERGAEGYTF	TGCAGCGTTGAGCGGGGGGCAGAGGGCTACACCTTC
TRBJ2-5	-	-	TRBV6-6	CASSYSTPPETQYF	TGTGCCAGCAGTTACTCAACCCCCCCCGAGACCCAGTACTTC
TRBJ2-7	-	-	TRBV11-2	CASSLGRLEQYF	TGTGCCAGCAGCTTAGGACGGCTCGAGCAGTACTTC
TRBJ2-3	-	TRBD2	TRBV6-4	CASSAYPGTSDNTQYF	TGTGCCAGCAGTGCATACCCCGGGACTAGCGATAATACGCAGTATTTT
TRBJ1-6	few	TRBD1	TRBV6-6	CATDRGFESPLHF	TGTGCAACCGACAGGGGTTTCGAATCACCCCTCCACTTT
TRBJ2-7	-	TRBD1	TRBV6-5	CASSNRDSRNEQYF	TGTGCCAGCAGTAACCGGGACAGTAGAAACGAGCAGTACTTC
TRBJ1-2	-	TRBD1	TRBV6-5	CASSPGQGLGYTF	TGTGCCAGCAGTCCGGGACAGGGGCTTGGCTACACCTTC
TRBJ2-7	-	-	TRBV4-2	CASSQESPATGEQYF	TGTGCCAGCAGCCAAGAGAGCCCAGCCACTGGCGAGCAGTACTTC
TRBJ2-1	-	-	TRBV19	CASTRGRGDEQFF	TGTGCCAGTACCCGGGGGCGGGGTGATGAGCAGTTCTTC
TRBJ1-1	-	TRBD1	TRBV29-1	CSVAQDRANTEAFF	TGCAGCGTTGCCCAGGACAGGGCGAACACTGAAGCTTTCTTT